A single sample is the source of the 4 T cell receptor beta chains below, sequenced in a study of blood T cells in healthy people across ages. Together with a sample-barcoded 5' primer, a J-beta primer mix was included in a second PCR lasting about 7 to 11 cycles. Using its own MiXCR run on the 5' RACE reads, TCRdb lists one record per CDR3 protein. The sample consists of 500,000 to 700,000 distinct CDR3 sequences, about 30% of them appearing once. Material for sequencing was blood. The receptors stem from a woman aged 80 or over in good health.

This clonotype was found many times. The V call is TRBV6-2 or TRBV6-3, the J call TRBJ1-1; maybe TRBD1 (6 bases). Trimming stripped 0 bases from V and 6 bases from J, with 11 bases between. The germline CDR1 and CDR2 sequences are MNHEY and SVGEGT. The CDR3 extends over 14 amino acids. The DNA for the CDR3 is TGTGCCAGCAGTTACTCGGAGGGGGGAGCTGAAGCTTTCTTT. Its protein product is CASSYSEGGAEAFF.

The CDR3 bases are TGTGCCAGCAGTAGAGGGGCCACTAACTATGGCTACACCTTC. This gives the protein CASSRGATNYGYTF. The gene calls are TRBV4-2 and TRBJ1-2, with D maybe TRBD1 (5 bases). CDR1 is LGHNA and CDR2 is YNFKEQ in the germline V gene. Trimming cost V 6 bases and J 0 bases, with 11 bases left between them. CDR3 length: 14 amino acids.

The chain links TRBV4-1 to TRBJ2-2; 14 positions agree with TRBD2. The CDR3 has 18 amino acids. Looked up from germline, CDR1 is MGHRA and CDR2 is YSYEKL. V trimming: 2 bases; J trimming: 2 bases; junction bases outside the gene matches: 4. In nucleotides, the CDR3 is TGCGCCAGCAGCCAAATTGGGACTAGCGGGGGCAACACCGGGGAGCTGTTTTTT. Translation: CASSQIGTSGGNTGELFF.

The chain recombines TRBV4-2 with TRBJ2-1, with D tentatively TRBD2 (5 bases). The germline gives CDR1 LGHNA, CDR2 YNFKEQ. V was trimmed by 6 bases and J by 8 bases, leaving 11 bases between them. This CDR3 region has 12 residues. CDR3 in DNA: TGTGCCAGCAGTCGTGTCGGGGATGAGCAGTTCTTC. Its translation is CASSRVGDEQFF.